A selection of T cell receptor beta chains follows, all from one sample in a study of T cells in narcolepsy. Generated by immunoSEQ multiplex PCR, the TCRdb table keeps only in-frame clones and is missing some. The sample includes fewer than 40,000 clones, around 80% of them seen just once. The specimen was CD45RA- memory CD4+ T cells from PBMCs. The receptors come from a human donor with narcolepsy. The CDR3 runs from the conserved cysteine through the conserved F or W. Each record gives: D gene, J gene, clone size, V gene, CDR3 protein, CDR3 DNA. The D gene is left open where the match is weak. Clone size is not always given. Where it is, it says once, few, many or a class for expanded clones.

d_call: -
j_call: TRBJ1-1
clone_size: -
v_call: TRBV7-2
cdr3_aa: CASSPTVNTEAFF
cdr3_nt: TGTGCCAGCAGCCCGACAGTGAACACTGAAGCTTTCTTT

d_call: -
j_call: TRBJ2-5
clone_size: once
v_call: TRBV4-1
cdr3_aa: CASSQVWLARETQYF
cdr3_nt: TGCGCCAGCAGCCAAGTATGGCTAGCCAGGGAGACCCAGTACTTC

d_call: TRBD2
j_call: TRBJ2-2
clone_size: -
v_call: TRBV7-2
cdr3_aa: CASSLSGENTGELFF
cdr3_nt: TGTGCCAGCAGCTTAAGCGGGGAGAACACCGGGGAGCTGTTTTTT

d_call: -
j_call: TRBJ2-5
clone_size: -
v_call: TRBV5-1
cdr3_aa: CASSLAGQQETQYF
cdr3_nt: TGCGCCAGCAGCTTGGCCGGACAGCAAGAGACCCAGTACTTC

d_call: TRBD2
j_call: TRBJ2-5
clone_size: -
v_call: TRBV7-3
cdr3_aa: CASSRGEGETQYF
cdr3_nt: TGTGCCAGCAGCCGCGGGGAGGGGGAGACCCAGTACTTC

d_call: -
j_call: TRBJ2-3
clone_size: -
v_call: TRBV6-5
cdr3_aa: CAGGGADTQYF
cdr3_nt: TGTGCCGGCGGGGGCGCAGATACGCAGTATTTT

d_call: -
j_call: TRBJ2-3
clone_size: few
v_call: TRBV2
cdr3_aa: CASSPQGRSTDTQYF
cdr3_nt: TGTGCCAGCAGTCCTCAGGGGCGAAGCACAGATACGCAGTATTTT

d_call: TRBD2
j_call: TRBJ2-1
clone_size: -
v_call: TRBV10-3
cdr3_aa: CAISESRGTSYNEQFF
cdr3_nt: TGTGCCATCAGTGAGTCGAGGGGGACTAGCTACAATGAGCAGTTCTTC

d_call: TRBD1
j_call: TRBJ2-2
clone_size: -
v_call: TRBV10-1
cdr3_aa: CASSRTGSTGELFF
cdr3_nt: TGCGCCAGCAGCAGGACAGGGTCAACCGGGGAGCTGTTTTTT

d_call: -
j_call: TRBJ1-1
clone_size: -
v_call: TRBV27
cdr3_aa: CASSFYGGGGTGEAFF
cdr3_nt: TGTGCCAGCAGTTTTTACGGCGGAGGGGGAACCGGTGAAGCTTTCTTT

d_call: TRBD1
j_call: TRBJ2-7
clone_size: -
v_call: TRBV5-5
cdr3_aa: CASSPTGTAYEQYF
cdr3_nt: TGTGCCAGCAGCCCCACCGGGACAGCGTACGAGCAGTACTTC

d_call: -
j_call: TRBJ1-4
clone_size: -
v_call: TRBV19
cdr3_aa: CASSIGVGEKLFF
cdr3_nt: TGTGCCAGTAGTATTGGGGTTGGAGAAAAACTGTTTTTT

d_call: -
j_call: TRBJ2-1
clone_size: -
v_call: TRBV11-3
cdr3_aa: CASSLSYNEQFF
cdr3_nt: TGTGCCAGCAGCCTTAGCTACAATGAGCAGTTCTTC

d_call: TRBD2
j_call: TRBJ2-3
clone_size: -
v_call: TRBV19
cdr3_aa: CASSMTGRADTQYF
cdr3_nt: TGTGCCAGTAGTATGACGGGGAGGGCAGATACGCAGTATTTT

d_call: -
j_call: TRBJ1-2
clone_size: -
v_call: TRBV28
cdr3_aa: CASSPPGHQYMGYGYTF
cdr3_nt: TGTGCCAGCAGTCCCCCAGGACACCAATACATGGGCTATGGCTACACCTTC

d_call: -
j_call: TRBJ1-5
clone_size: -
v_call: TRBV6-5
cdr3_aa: CASSPGTPRNQPQHF
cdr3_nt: TGTGCCAGCAGCCCCGGGACGCCTCGGAATCAGCCCCAGCATTTT

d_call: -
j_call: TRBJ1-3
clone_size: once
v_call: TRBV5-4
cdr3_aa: CASSFWGTGNTIYF
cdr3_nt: TGTGCCAGCAGCTTTTGGGGAACTGGAAACACCATATATTTT

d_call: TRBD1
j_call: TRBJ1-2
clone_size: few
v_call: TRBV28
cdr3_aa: CASSLGQDSSYGYTF
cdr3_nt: TGTGCCAGCAGTTTAGGACAGGACTCCAGCTATGGCTACACCTTC

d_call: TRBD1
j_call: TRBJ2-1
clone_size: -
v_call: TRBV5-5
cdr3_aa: CASSSGTGPNEQFF
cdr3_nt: TGTGCCAGCAGCTCCGGGACAGGTCCCAATGAGCAGTTCTTC

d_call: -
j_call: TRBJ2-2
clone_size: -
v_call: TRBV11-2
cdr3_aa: CASSPGRNTGELFF
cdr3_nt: TGTGCCAGCAGCCCCGGCCGGAACACCGGGGAGCTGTTTTTT

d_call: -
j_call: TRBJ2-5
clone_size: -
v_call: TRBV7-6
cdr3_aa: CASSLDPGWGQETQYF
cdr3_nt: TGTGCCAGCAGCTTAGATCCGGGTTGGGGCCAAGAGACCCAGTACTTC

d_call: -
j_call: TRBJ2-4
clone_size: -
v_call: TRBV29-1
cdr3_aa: CSVNGVGTAKVGNIQYF
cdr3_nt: TGCAGCGTTAATGGAGTAGGGACGGCAAAGGTCGGAAACATTCAGTACTTC

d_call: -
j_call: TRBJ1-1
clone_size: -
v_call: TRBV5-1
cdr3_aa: CASSVSGQNTEAFF
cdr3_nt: TGCGCCAGCAGTGTGTCAGGTCAGAACACTGAAGCTTTCTTT

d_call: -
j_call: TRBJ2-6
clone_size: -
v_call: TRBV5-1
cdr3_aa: CASSPGPLRSGANVLTF
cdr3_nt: TGCGCCAGCAGCCCCGGGCCACTACGTTCTGGGGCCAACGTCCTGACTTTC

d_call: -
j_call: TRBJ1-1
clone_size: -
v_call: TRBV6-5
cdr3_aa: CASSIAGGGTEAFF
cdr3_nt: TGTGCCAGCAGCATCGCGGGAGGGGGCACTGAAGCTTTCTTT

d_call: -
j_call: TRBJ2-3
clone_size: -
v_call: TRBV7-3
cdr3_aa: CASSLTFLGDTQYF
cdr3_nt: TGTGCCAGCAGCTTAACGTTTCTCGGGGATACGCAGTATTTT

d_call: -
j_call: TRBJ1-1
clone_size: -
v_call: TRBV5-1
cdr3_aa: CASSLGAANTEAFF
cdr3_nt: TGCGCCAGCAGCTTGGGAGCAGCGAACACTGAAGCTTTCTTT

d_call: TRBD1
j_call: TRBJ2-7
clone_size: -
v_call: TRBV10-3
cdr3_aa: CAINIGQGRDEQYF
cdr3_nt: TGTGCCATCAACATAGGACAGGGACGGGACGAGCAGTACTTC

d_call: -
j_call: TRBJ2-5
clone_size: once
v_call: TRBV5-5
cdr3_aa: CASSPGWRTQETQYF
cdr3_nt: TGTGCCAGCAGCCCCGGCTGGCGGACCCAAGAGACCCAGTACTTC

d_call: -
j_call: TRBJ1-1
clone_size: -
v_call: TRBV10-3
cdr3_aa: CAISDRTGTEAFF
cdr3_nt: TGTGCCATCAGTGACAGGACGGGAACTGAAGCTTTCTTT

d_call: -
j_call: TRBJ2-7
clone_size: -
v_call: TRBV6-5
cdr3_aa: CASSPPGSYEQYF
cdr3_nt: TGTGCCAGCAGTCCACCCGGTTCCTACGAGCAGTACTTC

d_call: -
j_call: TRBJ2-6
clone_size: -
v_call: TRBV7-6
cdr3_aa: CASSRGGFSGANVLTF
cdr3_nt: TGTGCCAGCAGCCGGGGCGGCTTCTCTGGGGCCAACGTCCTGACTTTC

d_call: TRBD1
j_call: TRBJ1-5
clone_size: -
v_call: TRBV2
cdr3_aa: CASSDAGTGNQPQHF
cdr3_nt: TGTGCCAGCAGTGATGCCGGGACAGGGAATCAGCCCCAGCATTTT

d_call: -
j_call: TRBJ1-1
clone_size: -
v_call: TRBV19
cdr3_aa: CASSPDSVYPTEAFF
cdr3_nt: TGTGCCAGTAGTCCGGACAGCGTTTACCCCACTGAAGCTTTCTTT

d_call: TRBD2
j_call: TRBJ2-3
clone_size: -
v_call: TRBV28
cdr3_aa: CASSLLAGPDTQYF
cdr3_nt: TGTGCCAGCAGTTTACTAGCGGGTCCCGATACGCAGTATTTT

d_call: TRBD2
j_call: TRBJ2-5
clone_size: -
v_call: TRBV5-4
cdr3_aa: CASSLGLAGANQETQYF
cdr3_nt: TGTGCCAGCAGCTTGGGACTAGCGGGGGCCAACCAAGAGACCCAGTACTTC

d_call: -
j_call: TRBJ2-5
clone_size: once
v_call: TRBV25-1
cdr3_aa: CATTDTGRSETQYF
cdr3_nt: TGTGCCACCACTGACACCGGACGGTCAGAGACCCAGTACTTC

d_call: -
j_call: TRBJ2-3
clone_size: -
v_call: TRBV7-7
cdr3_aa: CASSLGPESDTQYF
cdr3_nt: TGTGCTAGCAGCTTAGGCCCGGAATCAGATACGCAGTATTTT

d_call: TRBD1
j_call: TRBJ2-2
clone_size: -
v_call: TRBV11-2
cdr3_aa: CASSSGTGNTGELFF
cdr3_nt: TGTGCCAGCAGTTCCGGGACAGGGAACACCGGGGAGCTGTTTTTT

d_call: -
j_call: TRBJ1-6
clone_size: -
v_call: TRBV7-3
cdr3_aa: CASSLRRGESPLHF
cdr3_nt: TGTGCCAGCAGCTTACGGAGGGGAGAGTCACCCCTCCACTTT

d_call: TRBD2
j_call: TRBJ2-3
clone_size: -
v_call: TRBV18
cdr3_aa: CASSSNGGTSTDTQYF
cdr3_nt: TGTGCCAGCTCATCAAACGGGGGGACTAGCACAGATACGCAGTATTTT

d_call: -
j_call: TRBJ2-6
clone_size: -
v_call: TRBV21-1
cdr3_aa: CASSPRVVQQSRANVLTF
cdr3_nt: TGTGCCAGCAGTCCTCGTGTAGTACAACAAAGTCGGGCCAACGTCCTGACTTTC

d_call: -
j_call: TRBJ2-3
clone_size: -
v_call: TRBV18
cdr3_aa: CASSPRQGGTDTQYF
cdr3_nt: TGTGCCAGCTCACCAAGGCAGGGAGGCACGGATACGCAGTATTTT

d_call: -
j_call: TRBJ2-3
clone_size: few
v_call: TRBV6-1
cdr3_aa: CASSVGQSSTDTQYF
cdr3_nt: TGTGCCAGCAGTGTAGGACAGTCAAGCACAGATACGCAGTATTTT

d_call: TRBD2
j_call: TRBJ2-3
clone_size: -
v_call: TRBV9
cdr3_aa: CASSVGPGGATDTQYF
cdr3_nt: TGTGCCAGCAGCGTAGGCCCCGGGGGGGCCACGGATACGCAGTATTTT

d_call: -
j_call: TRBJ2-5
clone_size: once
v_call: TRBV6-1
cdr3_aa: CASRSPSDHQETQYF
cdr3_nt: TGTGCCAGCAGGAGCCCCTCGGACCACCAAGAGACCCAGTACTTC